The clone carrying this T cell receptor beta chain was seen ten or more times. Its antigen is currently unknown. The CDR3 consists of 11 residues. Deletions cut 2 bases from V and 6 bases from J, with 8 bases between. CDR1 is DFQATT and CDR2 is SNEGSKA in the germline V gene (reference sequence). These data come from a study of CD8 T cells in ankylosing spondylitis. Overall study results and limits: It appeared that ankylosing spondylitis blood was characterized by a TCR beta motif of roughly 8 highly homologous variants. Some motif variants were previously reported in reactive arthritis synovial fluid and blood.

TCRdb used MiXCR to reprocess the 5' RACE reads, holding one entry per CDR3 protein. This repertoire shows 200,000 to 250,000 distinct CDR3 sequences, 7.3% found once; its top ten account for 12% to 15%. This chain uses TRBV20-1 with TRBJ2-7; D call uncertain. The receptor was derived from a male donor with ankylosing spondylitis. The sequenced sample consisted of blood, either unsorted or a sorted T cell fraction (not recorded which). CDR3 in amino acids: CSARWRPEQYF. The CDR3 coding sequence is TGCAGTGCTAGATGGCGTCCCGAGCAGTACTTC.